This is a list of T cell receptor beta chains from one sample in a study of T cells in Graves' hyperthyroidism and ophthalmopathy. TCRdb independently ran MiXCR on the multiplex PCR reads; one entry per CDR3 protein. The repertoire holds about 560,000 distinct CDR3 sequences, with 15% to 18% as singletons. The sequencing sample was made of blood. The origin of the receptors is a woman aged 25 to 45 with Graves' hyperthyroidism. The CDR3 runs from the conserved cysteine through the conserved F or W. A D gene is named only where the DNA matches it firmly. Clone size, where shown, is once, few, many, or a class for clones that have expanded.

clone_size j_call v_call d_call cdr3_nt cdr3_aa
few TRBJ1-1 TRBV3-1 - TGTGCCAGCAGCCAAGATTGGGCCTCGGGGGGAGCTTTCTTT CASSQDWASGGAFF
- TRBJ2-1 TRBV20-1 - TGCAGTGCTCGGTCAATAGCGTTGAGCTCCTACAATAAGCAGTTCTTC CSARSIALSSYNKQFF
many TRBJ1-4 TRBV3-1 - TGTGCCAGCAGCCAAGGCGGACAGATGATAAATGAAAAACTGTTTTTT CASSQGGQMINEKLFF
many TRBJ2-7 TRBV2 - TGTGCCAGCAGTGCCGCTAGCGCAAGCTCCTACGAGCAGTACTTC CASSAASASSYEQYF
few TRBJ2-1 TRBV20-1 - TGCAGTGCTAGATCCCCCCCTTACAATGAGCAGTTCTTC CSARSPPYNEQFF
many TRBJ2-1 TRBV7-2 TRBD1 TGTGCCAGCAGCCAGACAGGGGGAGTCCGGAGTGAGCAGTTCTTC CASSQTGGVRSEQFF
few TRBJ2-3 TRBV29-1 - TGCAGCGTCTTGTACAGGTTACGTACAGATACGCAGTATTTT CSVLYRLRTDTQYF
- TRBJ2-4 TRBV19 - TGTGCCAGTAGTATGGGGGCCCTAGCCAAAAACATTCAGTACTTC CASSMGALAKNIQYF
- TRBJ2-3 TRBV28 TRBD2 TGTGCCAGCAGTGGGTCGGGAGGTCCCCCCACAGGTACGCAGTATTTT CASSGSGGPPTGTQYF
few TRBJ2-6 TRBV29-1 - TGCAGCGTTGAGGAGGGGGTACCCCTTCGCTCTGGGGCCAACGTCCTGACTTTC CSVEEGVPLRSGANVLTF
- TRBJ2-7 TRBV5-7 TRBD1 TGTGCCAGCAGCATACCGGACAGGGAGGACTACGAGCAGTACTTC CASSIPDREDYEQYF
- TRBJ2-1 TRBV18 - TGTGCCAGCTCACCACCGGTTTTCCGGGACGGCAGGAACAATGAGCAGTTCTTC CASSPPVFRDGRNNEQFF
many TRBJ2-3 TRBV18 - TGTGCCAGCAGCTCCGGGTCCACAGATACGCAGTATTTT CASSSGSTDTQYF
- TRBJ2-3 TRBV19 - TGTGCCAGTAGCCAAAACAGGGATACGCAGTATTTT CASSQNRDTQYF
many TRBJ2-5 TRBV5-1 - TGCGCCAGCAGCTTGGTCGATCTCCAAGAGACCCAGTACTTC CASSLVDLQETQYF
many TRBJ2-1 TRBV5-1 - TGCGCCAGCGGGGACGGCTACAATGAGCAGTTCTTC CASGDGYNEQFF
many TRBJ1-1 TRBV28 - TGTGCCAGCAGTTCGCAGGGACATTCGGCTTTCTTT CASSSQGHSAFF
- TRBJ2-1 TRBV2 TRBD2 TGTGCCAGCAGCCCGACTAGCGGGAGGGCCTACAATGAGCAGTTCTTC CASSPTSGRAYNEQFF
few TRBJ2-7 TRBV3-1 - TGTGCCAGCAGCCCCAGTTTCGGGGAAGGCGAGCAGTACTTC CASSPSFGEGEQYF
few TRBJ2-2 TRBV5-1 TRBD2 TGCGCCAGCAGCTTTCCTAGCGGGGGAAACACCGGGGAGCTGTTTTTT CASSFPSGGNTGELFF
many TRBJ2-7 TRBV27 TRBD2 TGTGCCAGCAGTTCGACCCCACTAGCGCTCTCCTACGAGCAGTACTTC CASSSTPLALSYEQYF
many TRBJ2-5 TRBV7-8 TRBD1 TGTGCCAGCAGCTTAGCGGGGACAGTAGAGACCCAGTACTTC CASSLAGTVETQYF
many TRBJ1-1 TRBV27 - TGTGCCAGCAGTTTGGGGCGCGGGACTGAAGCTTTCTTT CASSLGRGTEAFF
many TRBJ2-5 TRBV10-3 TRBD2 TGTGCCATCAGTGCGGGGGGAGTGGAGACCCAGTACTTC CAISAGGVETQYF